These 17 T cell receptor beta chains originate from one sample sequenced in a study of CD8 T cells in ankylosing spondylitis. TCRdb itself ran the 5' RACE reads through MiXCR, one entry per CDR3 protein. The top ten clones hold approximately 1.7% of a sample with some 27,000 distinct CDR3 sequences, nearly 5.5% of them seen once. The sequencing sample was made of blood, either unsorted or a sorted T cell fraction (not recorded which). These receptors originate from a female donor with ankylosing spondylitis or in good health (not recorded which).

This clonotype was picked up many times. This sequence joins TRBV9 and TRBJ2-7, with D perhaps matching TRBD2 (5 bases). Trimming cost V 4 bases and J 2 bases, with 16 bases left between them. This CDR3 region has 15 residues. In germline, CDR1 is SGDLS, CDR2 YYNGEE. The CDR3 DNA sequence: TGTGCCAGCAGCCCACGGTTCCCGGGAACCTACGAGCAGTACTTC. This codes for CASSPRFPGTYEQYF.

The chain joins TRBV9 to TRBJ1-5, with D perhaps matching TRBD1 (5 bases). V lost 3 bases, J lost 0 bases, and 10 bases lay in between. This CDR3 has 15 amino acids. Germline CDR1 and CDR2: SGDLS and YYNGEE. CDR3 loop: CASSETANSNQPQHF. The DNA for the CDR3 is TGTGCCAGCAGCGAGACAGCAAATAGCAATCAGCCCCAGCATTTT. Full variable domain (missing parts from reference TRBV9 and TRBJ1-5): DSGVTQTPKHLITATGQRVTLRCSPRSGDLSVYWYQQSLDQGLQFLIQYYNGEERAKGNILERFSAQQFPDLHSELNLSSLELGDSALYFCASSETANSNQPQHFGDGTRLSIL.

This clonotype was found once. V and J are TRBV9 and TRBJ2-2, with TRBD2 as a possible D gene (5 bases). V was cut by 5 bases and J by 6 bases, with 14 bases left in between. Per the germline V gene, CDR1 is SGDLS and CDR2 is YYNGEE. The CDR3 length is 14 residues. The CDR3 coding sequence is TGTGCCAGCAGAGCTGACTACGGATCCGGGGAGCTGTTTTTT. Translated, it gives CASRADYGSGELFF.

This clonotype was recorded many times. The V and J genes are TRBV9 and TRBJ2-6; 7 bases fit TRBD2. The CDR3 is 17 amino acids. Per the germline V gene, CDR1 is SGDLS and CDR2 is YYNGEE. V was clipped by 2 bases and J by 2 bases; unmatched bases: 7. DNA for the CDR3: TGTGCCAGCAGCGTCCCTGGTGGGGGGGCTGGGGCCAACGTCCTGACTTTC. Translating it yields CASSVPGGGAGANVLTF.

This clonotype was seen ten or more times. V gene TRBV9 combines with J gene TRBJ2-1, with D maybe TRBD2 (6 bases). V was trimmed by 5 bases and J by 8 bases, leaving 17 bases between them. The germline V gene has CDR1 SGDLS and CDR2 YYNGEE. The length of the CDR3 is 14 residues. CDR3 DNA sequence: TGTGCCAGCAGTGGCATCAGGGAGGACGATGAGCAGTTCTTC. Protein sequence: CASSGIREDDEQFF.

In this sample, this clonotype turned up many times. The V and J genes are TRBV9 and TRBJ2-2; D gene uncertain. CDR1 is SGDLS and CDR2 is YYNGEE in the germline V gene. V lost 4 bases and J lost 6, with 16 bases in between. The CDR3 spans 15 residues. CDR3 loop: CASSPISSSAGELFF. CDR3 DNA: TGTGCCAGCAGCCCAATCTCGTCGTCGGCCGGGGAGCTGTTTTTT.

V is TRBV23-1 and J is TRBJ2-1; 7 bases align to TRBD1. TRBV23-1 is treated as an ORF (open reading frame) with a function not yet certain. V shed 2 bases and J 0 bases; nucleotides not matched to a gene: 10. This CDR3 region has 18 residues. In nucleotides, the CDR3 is TGCGCCAGCAGTCAAATGCCCCGGGACAGAAGCTCCTACAATGAGCAGTTCTTC. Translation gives CASSQMPRDRSSYNEQFF.

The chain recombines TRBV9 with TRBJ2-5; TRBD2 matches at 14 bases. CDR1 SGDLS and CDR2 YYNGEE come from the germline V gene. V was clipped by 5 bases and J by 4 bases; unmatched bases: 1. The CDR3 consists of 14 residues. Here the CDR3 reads CASSGTSGRETQYF. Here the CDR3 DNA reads TGTGCCAGCAGTGGGACTAGCGGGAGAGAGACCCAGTACTTC.

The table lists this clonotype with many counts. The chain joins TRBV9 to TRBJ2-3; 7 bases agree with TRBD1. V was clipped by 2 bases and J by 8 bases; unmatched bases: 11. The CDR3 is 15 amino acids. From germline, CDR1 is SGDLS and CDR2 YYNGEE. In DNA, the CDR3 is TGTGCCAGCAGCGTGTTGGGGACAGTCCTAGGTACGCAGTATTTT. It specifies CASSVLGTVLGTQYF.

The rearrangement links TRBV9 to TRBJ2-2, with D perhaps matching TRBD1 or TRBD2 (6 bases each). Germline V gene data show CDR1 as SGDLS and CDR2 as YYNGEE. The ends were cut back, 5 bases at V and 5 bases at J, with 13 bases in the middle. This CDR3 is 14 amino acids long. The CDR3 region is CASRGGGGTGELFF. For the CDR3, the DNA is TGTGCCAGCAGGGGCGGAGGGGGAACCGGGGAGCTGTTTTTT.

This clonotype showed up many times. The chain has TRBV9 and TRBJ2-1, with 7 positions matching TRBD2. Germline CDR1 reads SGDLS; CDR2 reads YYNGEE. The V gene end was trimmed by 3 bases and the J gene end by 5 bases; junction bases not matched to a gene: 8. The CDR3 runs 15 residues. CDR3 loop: CASSAGQRGNNEQFF. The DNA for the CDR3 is TGTGCCAGCAGCGCGGGCCAGCGGGGTAACAATGAGCAGTTCTTC.

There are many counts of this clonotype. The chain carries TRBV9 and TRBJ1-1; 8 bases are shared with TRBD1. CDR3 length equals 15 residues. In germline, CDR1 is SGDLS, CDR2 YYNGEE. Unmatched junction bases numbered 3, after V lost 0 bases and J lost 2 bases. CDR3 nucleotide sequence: TGTGCCAGCAGCGTAGGGGACAGGTTAAACACTGAAGCTTTCTTT. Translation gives CASSVGDRLNTEAFF.

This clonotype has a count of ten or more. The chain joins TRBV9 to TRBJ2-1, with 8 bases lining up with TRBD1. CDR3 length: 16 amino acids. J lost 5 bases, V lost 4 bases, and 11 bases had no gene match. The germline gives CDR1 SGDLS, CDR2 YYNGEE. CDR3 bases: TGTGCCAGCAGCCTCAGAGGGACAGGTATGGACAATGAGCAGTTCTTC. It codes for CASSLRGTGMDNEQFF.

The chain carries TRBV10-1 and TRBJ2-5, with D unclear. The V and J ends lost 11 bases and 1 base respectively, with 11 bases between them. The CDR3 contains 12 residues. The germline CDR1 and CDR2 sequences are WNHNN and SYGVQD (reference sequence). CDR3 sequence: CAHDWTQETQYF. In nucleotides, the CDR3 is TGCGCCCACGATTGGACCCAAGAGACCCAGTACTTC.

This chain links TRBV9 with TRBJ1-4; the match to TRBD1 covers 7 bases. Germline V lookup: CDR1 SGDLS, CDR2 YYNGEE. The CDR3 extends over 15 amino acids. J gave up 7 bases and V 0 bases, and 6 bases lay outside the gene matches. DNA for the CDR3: TGTGCCAGCAGCGTAGGGCAGGGGGACGGTGAAAAACTGTTTTTT. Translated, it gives CASSVGQGDGEKLFF.

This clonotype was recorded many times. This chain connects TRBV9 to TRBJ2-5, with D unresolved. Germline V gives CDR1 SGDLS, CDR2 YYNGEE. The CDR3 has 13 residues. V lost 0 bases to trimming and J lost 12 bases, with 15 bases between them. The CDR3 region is CASSVAYGGPEYF. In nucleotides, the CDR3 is TGTGCCAGCAGCGTAGCTTATGGTGGCCCCGAGTACTTC.

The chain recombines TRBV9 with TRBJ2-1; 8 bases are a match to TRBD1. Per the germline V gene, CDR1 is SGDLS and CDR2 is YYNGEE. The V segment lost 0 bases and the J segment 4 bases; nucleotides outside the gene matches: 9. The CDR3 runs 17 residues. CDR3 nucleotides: TGTGCCAGCAGCGTAGCGATGGGAGACAGGGGATACAATGAGCAGTTCTTC. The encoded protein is CASSVAMGDRGYNEQFF.